This passage covers 3 T cell receptor beta chains from one sample sequenced in a study of CD8+ T cells in alopecia areata. Treatment: oral pan-JAK inhibitor, 5-10 mg twice daily. The authors extracted RNA and reverse transcribed it into cDNA as the sequencing template. Generated by immunoSEQ multiplex PCR, the TCRdb table keeps only in-frame clones and is missing some. The table has under 250,000 clones, roughly 66% seen once. The material was CD4+ T cells sorted from blood, obtained around week 46, from a patient treated with tofacitinib. The receptors originated from a human donor with alopecia areata.

The chain joins TRBV27 to TRBJ1-3; D not certain. The V gene lost 6 bases and the J gene lost 5 bases, with 11 bases spanning the gap. This CDR3 is 13 amino acids long. Germline V lookup: CDR1 MNHEY, CDR2 SMNVEV (reference sequence). DNA for the CDR3: TGTGCCAGCAGCAGCGGACTTCGAAACACCATATATTTT. Translation gives CASSSGLRNTIYF.

This chain connects TRBV7-2 to TRBJ2-3; TRBD1 matches at 8 bases. Germline-derived CDR1 and CDR2 are SGHTA and FQGNSA. The CDR3 covers 13 residues. The trim removed 6 bases at V and 2 bases at J, leaving 1 base unmatched. The CDR3 loop reads CASRTGVTDTQYF. The CDR3, as DNA: TGTGCCAGCAGGACAGGGGTCACAGATACGCAGTATTTT.

In its sample, this clone was seen a few times. This sequence joins TRBV5-1 and TRBJ2-7; no clear D. CDR1 SGHRS and CDR2 YFSETQ come from the germline V gene. V shed 0 bases and J shed 0 bases, with 7 bases lying between them. The CDR3 runs 14 residues. The CDR3 sequence is CASSLGPSSYEQYF. For the CDR3, the DNA is TGCGCCAGCAGCTTGGGGCCAAGCTCCTACGAGCAGTACTTC.